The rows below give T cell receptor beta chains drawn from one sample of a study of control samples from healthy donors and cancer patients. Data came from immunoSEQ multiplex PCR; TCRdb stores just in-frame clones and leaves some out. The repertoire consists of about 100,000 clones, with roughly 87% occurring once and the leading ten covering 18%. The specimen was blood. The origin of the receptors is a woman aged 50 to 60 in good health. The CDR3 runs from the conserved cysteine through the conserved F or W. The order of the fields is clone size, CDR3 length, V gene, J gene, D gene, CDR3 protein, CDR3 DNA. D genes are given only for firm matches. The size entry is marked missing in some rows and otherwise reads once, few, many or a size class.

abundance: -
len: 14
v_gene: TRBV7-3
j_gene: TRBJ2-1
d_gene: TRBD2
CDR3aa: CASSPGLAGGEQFF
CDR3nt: TGTGCCAGCAGCCCGGGACTAGCGGGGGGTGAGCAGTTCTTC

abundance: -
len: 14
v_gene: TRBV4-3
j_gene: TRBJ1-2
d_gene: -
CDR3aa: CASSQDRFNYGYTF
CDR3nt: TGCGCCAGCAGCCAAGACAGGTTTAACTATGGCTACACCTTC

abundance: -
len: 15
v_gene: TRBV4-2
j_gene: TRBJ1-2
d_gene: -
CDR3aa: CASSQDKMTGDGYTF
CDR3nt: TGTGCCAGCAGCCAAGACAAAATGACGGGGGATGGCTACACCTTC

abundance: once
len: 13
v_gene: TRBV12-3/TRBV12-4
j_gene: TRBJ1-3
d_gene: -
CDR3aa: CASSLAWGDTIYF
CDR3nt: TGTGCCAGCAGTTTAGCGTGGGGGGACACCATATATTTT

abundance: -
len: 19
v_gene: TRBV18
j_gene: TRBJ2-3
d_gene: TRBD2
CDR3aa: CASSRAGVTSGSGTDTQYF
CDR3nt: TGTGCCAGCTCACGGGCAGGTGTGACTAGCGGGAGTGGGACAGATACGCAGTATTTT

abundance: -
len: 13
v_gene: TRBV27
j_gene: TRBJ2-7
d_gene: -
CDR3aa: CASSLMAIGEQYF
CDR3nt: TGTGCCAGCAGTTTAATGGCTATCGGCGAGCAGTACTTC

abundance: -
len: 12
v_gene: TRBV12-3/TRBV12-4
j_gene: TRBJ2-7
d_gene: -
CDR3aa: CASSSGLYEQYF
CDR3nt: TGTGCCAGCAGTTCCGGTCTATACGAGCAGTACTTC

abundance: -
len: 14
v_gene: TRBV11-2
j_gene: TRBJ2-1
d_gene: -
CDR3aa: CASRQGPSYNEQFF
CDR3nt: TGTGCCAGCCGCCAGGGCCCCTCCTACAATGAGCAGTTCTTC

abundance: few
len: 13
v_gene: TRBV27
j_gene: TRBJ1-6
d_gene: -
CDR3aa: CASSLAGYSPLHF
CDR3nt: TGTGCCAGCAGTTTGGCAGGGTACTCACCCCTCCACTTT

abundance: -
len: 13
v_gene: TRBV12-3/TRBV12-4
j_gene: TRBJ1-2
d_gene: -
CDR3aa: CASSFRGLYGYTF
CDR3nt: TGTGCCAGCAGTTTTCGAGGGCTCTATGGCTACACCTTC

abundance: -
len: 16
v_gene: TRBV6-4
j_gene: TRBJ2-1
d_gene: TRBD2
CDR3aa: CASSPGSSGGPYEQFF
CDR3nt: TGTGCCAGCAGCCCAGGATCCAGCGGGGGGCCCTATGAGCAGTTCTTC

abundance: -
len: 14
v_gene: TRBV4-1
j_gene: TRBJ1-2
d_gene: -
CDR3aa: CASSQDMGGYGYTF
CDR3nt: TGCGCCAGCAGCCAAGATATGGGAGGCTATGGCTACACCTTC

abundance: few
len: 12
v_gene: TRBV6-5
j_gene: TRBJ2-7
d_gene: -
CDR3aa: CASSSTTYEQYF
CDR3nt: TGTGCCAGCAGCTCCACCACCTACGAGCAGTACTTC

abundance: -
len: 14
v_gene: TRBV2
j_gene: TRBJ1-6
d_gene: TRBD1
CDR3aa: CASRADAGGSPLHF
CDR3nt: TGTGCCAGCAGAGCCGATGCAGGGGGCTCACCCCTCCACTTT

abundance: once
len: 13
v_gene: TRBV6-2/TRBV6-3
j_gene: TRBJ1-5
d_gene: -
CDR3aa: CASSYNRQQPQHF
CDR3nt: TGTGCCAGCAGTTATAATCGGCAGCAGCCCCAGCATTTT

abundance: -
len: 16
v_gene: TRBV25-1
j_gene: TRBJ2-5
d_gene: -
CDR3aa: CASSPITGGPQETQYF
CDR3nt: TGTGCCAGCAGTCCAATCACTGGCGGGCCACAAGAGACCCAGTACTTC

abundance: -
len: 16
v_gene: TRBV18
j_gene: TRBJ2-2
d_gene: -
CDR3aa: CASSPPGHLLTGELFF
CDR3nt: TGTGCCAGCTCACCACCGGGACACTTGCTCACCGGGGAGCTGTTTTTT

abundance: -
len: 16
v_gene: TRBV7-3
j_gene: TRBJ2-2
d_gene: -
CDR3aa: CASSQSGSKGPGELFF
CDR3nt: TGTGCCAGCAGCCAAAGCGGCTCTAAGGGGCCCGGGGAGCTGTTTTTT

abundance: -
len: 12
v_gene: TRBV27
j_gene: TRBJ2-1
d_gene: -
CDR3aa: CASSPSSSEQFF
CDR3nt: TGTGCCAGCAGTCCGAGTAGTAGTGAGCAGTTCTTC

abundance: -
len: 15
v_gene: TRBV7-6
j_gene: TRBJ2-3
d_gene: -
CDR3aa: CASSLRGAVKDTQYF
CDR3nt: TGTGCCAGCAGCTTACGAGGGGCGGTGAAGGATACGCAGTATTTT

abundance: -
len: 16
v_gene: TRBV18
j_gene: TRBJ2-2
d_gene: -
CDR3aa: CASSLGRGANTGELFF
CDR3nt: TGTGCCAGCTCACTCGGGAGAGGGGCCAACACCGGGGAGCTGTTTTTT

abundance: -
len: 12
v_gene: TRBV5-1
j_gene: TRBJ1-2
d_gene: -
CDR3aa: CASSLEGGAFTF
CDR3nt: TGCGCCAGCAGCTTGGAAGGCGGCGCGTTCACCTTC

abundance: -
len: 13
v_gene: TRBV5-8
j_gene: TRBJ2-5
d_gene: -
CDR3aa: CASREGQQETQYF
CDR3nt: TGTGCCAGCAGGGAGGGACAGCAAGAGACCCAGTACTTC

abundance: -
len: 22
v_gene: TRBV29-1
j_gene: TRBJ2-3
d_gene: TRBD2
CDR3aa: CSVSGSRDSVWLIAGESDTQYF
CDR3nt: TGCAGCGTTTCAGGGTCCCGGGACTCTGTCTGGCTTATAGCGGGAGAGTCGGATACGCAGTATTTT

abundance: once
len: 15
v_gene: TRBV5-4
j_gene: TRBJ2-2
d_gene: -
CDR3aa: CASSPGMPYTGELFF
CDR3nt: TGTGCCAGCAGCCCCGGGATGCCCTACACCGGGGAGCTGTTTTTT

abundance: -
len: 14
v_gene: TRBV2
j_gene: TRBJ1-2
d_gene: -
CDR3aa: CASSDFGRSYGYTF
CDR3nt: TGTGCCAGCAGTGATTTCGGCAGATCCTATGGCTACACCTTC

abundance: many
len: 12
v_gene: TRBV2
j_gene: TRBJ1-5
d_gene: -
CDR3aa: CASTAPRGPQHF
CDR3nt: TGTGCCAGCACCGCTCCCCGGGGGCCCCAGCATTTT

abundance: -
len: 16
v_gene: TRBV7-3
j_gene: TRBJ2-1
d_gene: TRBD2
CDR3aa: CASSRFVGLADNEQFF
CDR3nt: TGTGCCAGCAGCCGATTCGTAGGACTAGCGGACAATGAGCAGTTCTTC

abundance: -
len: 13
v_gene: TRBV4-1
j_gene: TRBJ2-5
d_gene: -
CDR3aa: CASSHPSGETQYF
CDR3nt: TGCGCCAGCAGCCACCCCTCAGGAGAGACCCAGTACTTC

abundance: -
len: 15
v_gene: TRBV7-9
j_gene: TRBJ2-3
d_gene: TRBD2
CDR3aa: CASPAERGGTDTQYF
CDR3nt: TGTGCCAGCCCTGCAGAGCGGGGGGGCACAGATACGCAGTATTTT

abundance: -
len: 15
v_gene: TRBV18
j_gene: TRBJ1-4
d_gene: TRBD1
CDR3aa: CASSPQGAVYEKLFF
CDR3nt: TGTGCCAGCTCGCCCCAGGGGGCGGTCTATGAAAAACTGTTTTTT

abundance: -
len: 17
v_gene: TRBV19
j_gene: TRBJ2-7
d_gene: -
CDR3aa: CASSPHPSWIGIYEQYF
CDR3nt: TGTGCCAGTAGTCCCCACCCCAGCTGGATTGGAATCTACGAGCAGTACTTC